This T cell receptor beta chain originates from a study of blood T cell repertoires in COVID-19. Study details: PBMCs, B-cell-depleted T cells, or T cells provided the cDNA or gDNA that made up the material.

The CDR3 length is 11 residues. V was shortened by 2 bases and J by 10 bases, with 9 bases between the two germline ends. Germline lookup yields CDR1 DFQATT and CDR2 SNEGSKA (reference sequence). The method was immunoSEQ multiplex PCR; TCRdb's version includes in-frame clones alone and lacks a portion of them. The top ten hold almost 1.5% of the sample, which has some 70,000 clones, roughly 85% seen once. The TCR was taken from a woman aged 55 to 70 with acute or convalescent COVID-19. The rearrangement joins TRBV20-1 to TRBJ1-5; D gene unclear. The specimen sequenced was peripheral blood. CDR3 in DNA: TGCAGTGCTAGAATCGGTCAACCCCAGCATTTT. Its translation: CSARIGQPQHF.